Below are 27 T cell receptor beta chains sequenced from a single sample in a study of identical twins. MiXCR, applied by TCRdb to the 5' RACE reads, yields one record per CDR3 protein. The table has over 500,000 distinct CDR3 sequences, 22% seen once. The same sample was also used in a study of T cells expressing NK-cell markers.

The sample consisted of CD4+ T cells sorted from blood. Every receptor here comes from a woman under 30 in good health.

This clonotype was seen many times. This chain links TRBV20-1 with TRBJ2-1, with 9 bases lining up with TRBD1. The ends lost 1 base at V and 8 bases at J; junction bases unmatched: 6. CDR1 and CDR2 from the germline V gene are DFQATT and SNEGSKA (reference sequence). The CDR3 runs 14 residues. CDR3 coding DNA: TGCAGTGCTAGAGGGGGGACAGGGAGCCATGAGCAGTTCTTC. Its protein product is CSARGGTGSHEQFF.

This clonotype was seen ten or more times. The CDR3 is CASSSPSGPGVTYEQYF. The DNA for the CDR3 is TGTGCCAGCAGTTCCCCTAGTGGTCCGGGAGTCACCTACGAGCAGTACTTC. The chain is built from TRBV12-3 or TRBV12-4 and TRBJ2-7; TRBD2 is a possible D gene (6 bases). Trimming took off 4 bases at V and 2 bases at J, with 21 bases between the two ends. The CDR3 has 17 amino acids.

The chain has TRBV20-1 and TRBJ2-3; a weak D match, TRBD2 (7 bases). Germline V gene data show CDR1 as DFQATT and CDR2 as SNEGSKA (reference sequence). Trimming took off 4 bases at V and 2 bases at J, with 13 bases between the two ends. The CDR3 has 14 amino acids. CDR3 sequence reads: CSANWAGATDTQYF. The CDR3 DNA is TGCAGTGCTAATTGGGCGGGGGCCACAGATACGCAGTATTTT.

The V call is TRBV20-1, the J call TRBJ2-2, with a possible D match to TRBD1 (6 bases). V lost 3 bases to trimming and J lost 5 bases, with 13 bases between them. Germline V gene sequence: CDR1 DFQATT, CDR2 SNEGSKA (reference sequence). The CDR3 sequence is 14 residues long. The CDR3 spells CSASGTSLTGELFF. In DNA, the CDR3 is TGCAGTGCTAGTGGGACATCCCTAACCGGGGAGCTGTTTTTT.

This clonotype appeared a few times. The chain combines TRBV5-5 with TRBJ2-3; D is unresolved. The CDR3 runs 14 residues. Germline CDR1 is SGHKS and CDR2 is YYEKEE (reference sequence). Deletions cut 6 bases from V and 4 bases from J, with 15 bases between. The CDR3 here is CASISFTSSDTQYF. DNA of the CDR3: TGTGCCAGCATCTCTTTCACGAGCTCAGATACGCAGTATTTT.

This rearrangement joins TRBV20-1 to TRBJ2-2; the D is unclear. The V end lost 4 bases, the J end lost 7 bases, and 13 bases lay between the germline ends. This CDR3 has 13 amino acids. CDR1 DFQATT and CDR2 SNEGSKA come from the germline V gene (reference sequence). CDR3 nucleotide sequence: TGCAGTGCTATCAGCAGGTCTAACGGGGAGCTGTTTTTT. Protein: CSAISRSNGELFF.

The rearrangement joins TRBV6-1 to TRBJ2-7; no definite D call. V lost 8 bases and J 4 bases, leaving 12 bases between the germline ends. Germline V gives CDR1 MNHNS, CDR2 SASEGT. The CDR3 spans 12 residues. CDR3: CASARASYEQYF. The DNA of the CDR3 is TGTGCCAGCGCAAGGGCCTCATACGAGCAGTACTTC.

The rearrangement joins TRBV30 to TRBJ2-1; no firm D call. The CDR3 consists of 13 residues. V was shortened by 2 bases and J by 7 bases, with 12 bases between the two germline ends. Germline V gene data show CDR1 as GTSNPN and CDR2 as SVGIG (reference sequence). CDR3 amino acids: CAWSIRDRNEQFF. CDR3 coding DNA: TGTGCCTGGAGTATAAGGGATAGGAATGAGCAGTTCTTC. The whole variable domain, remainder taken from reference TRBV30 and TRBJ2-1, is SQTIHQWPATLVQPVGSPLSLECTVEGTSNPNLYWYRQAAGRGLQLLFYSVGIGQISSEVPQNLSASRPQDRQFILSSKKLLLSDSGFYLCAWSIRDRNEQFFGPGTRLTVL.

The chain carries TRBV6-1 and TRBJ2-1, with 16 bases aligning to TRBD2. Germline CDR1 is MNHNS and CDR2 is SASEGT. The V segment lost 4 bases and the J segment 5 bases; nucleotides outside the gene matches: 5. The CDR3 spans 17 residues. CDR3 bases: TGTGCCAGCAGTGCGGGACTAGCGGGAGGGCTCGACAATGAGCAGTTCTTC. Translated: CASSAGLAGGLDNEQFF.

The chain carries TRBV5-6 and TRBJ2-1, with D perhaps matching TRBD2 (6 bases). Trimming stripped 4 bases from V and 1 base from J, with 12 bases between. Germline V gene lookup returns CDR1 SGHDT and CDR2 YYEEEE. This CDR3 contains 15 residues. The CDR3 protein is CASSQYGSSYNEQFF. CDR3 nucleotides: TGTGCCAGCAGCCAGTACGGGAGTTCCTACAATGAGCAGTTCTTC.

The table lists this clonotype with a few counts. V and J are TRBV20-1 and TRBJ2-7, with D possibly TRBD2 on 5 matching bases. The V and J ends lost 5 bases and 0 bases respectively, with 14 bases between them. The CDR3 contains 14 residues. Germline CDR1 reads DFQATT; CDR2 reads SNEGSKA (reference sequence). CDR3 amino acids: CSAPYGSGSYEQYF. CDR3 bases: TGCAGTGCTCCATATGGCAGCGGCTCCTACGAGCAGTACTTC.

The rearrangement uses TRBV2 and TRBJ2-7; 8 bases match TRBD2. This CDR3 has 17 residues. Per the germline V gene, CDR1 is SNHLY and CDR2 is FYNNEI. Trimming removed 5 bases from V and 5 bases from J; junction bases left unmatched: 17. CDR3 nucleotide sequence: TGTGCCAGCAGTCAAGACGGGGGGGGGCTAGTCCTCCACGAGCAGTACTTC. Its translation: CASSQDGGGLVLHEQYF.

DNA for the CDR3: TGTGCCAGCGGCAGCACTGAAGCTTTCTTT. Its translation is CASGSTEAFF. This chain links TRBV13 with TRBJ1-1; D not resolved. CDR3 length: 10 residues. Germline-derived CDR1 and CDR2 are PRHDT and FYEKMQ (reference sequence). Deletions cut 8 bases from V and 4 bases from J, with 5 bases between.

At least ten counts were recorded for this clonotype. V usage is TRBV12-3 or TRBV12-4 and J usage is TRBJ1-4; D is perhaps TRBD1 (5 bases). CDR3 size: 15 residues. V shed 2 bases and J shed 6 bases, with 13 bases lying between them. Here the CDR3 reads CASSLIWQGDEKLFF. The CDR3, as DNA: TGTGCCAGCAGTTTAATATGGCAGGGAGATGAAAAACTGTTTTTT.

This clonotype was observed a handful of times. The gene calls are TRBV7-9 and TRBJ2-3; 13 bases align to TRBD2. Germline-derived CDR1 and CDR2 are SEHNR and FQNEAQ (reference sequence). Unmatched junction bases numbered 7, after V lost 5 bases and J lost 8 bases. The CDR3 loop spans 15 amino acids. CDR3: CASSDTGTSGVTQYF. CDR3 DNA sequence: TGTGCCAGCAGCGACACCGGGACTAGCGGGGTTACGCAGTATTTT. Combining the CDR3 with reference TRBV7-9 and TRBJ2-3 gives the whole variable domain DTGVSQNPRHKITKRGQNVTFRCDPISEHNRLYWYRQTLGQGPEFLTYFQNEAQLEKSRLLSDRFSAERPKGSFSTLEIQRTEQGDSAMYLCASSDTGTSGVTQYFGPGTRLTVL.

This chain joins TRBV11-2 and TRBJ2-1, with D possibly being TRBD1 (5 bases). The CDR3 contains 14 residues. Per the germline V gene, CDR1 is SGHAT and CDR2 is FQNNGV. Trimming pared 6 bases from V and 2 bases from J, leaving 11 bases between. CDR3 sequence: CASSYGQPYNEQFF. CDR3 bases: TGTGCCAGCAGTTATGGACAACCCTACAATGAGCAGTTCTTC. The full variable domain, rest sourced from reference TRBV11-2 and TRBJ2-1, is EAGVAQSPRYKIIEKRQSVAFWCNPISGHATLYWYQQILGQGPKLLIQFQNNGVVDDSQLPKDRFSAERLKGVDSTLKIQPAKLEDSAVYLCASSYGQPYNEQFFGPGTRLTVL.

This chain uses TRBV5-4 with TRBJ2-3; D possibly corresponds to TRBD2 (5 bases). The CDR3 sequence is 12 residues long. The V end lost 3 bases, the J end lost 8 bases, and 10 bases lay between the germline ends. Germline-derived CDR1 and CDR2 are SGHNT and YYREEE (reference sequence). In nucleotides, the CDR3 is TGTGCCAGCAGCTACACGGCGGGTACGCAGTATTTT. This translates into CASSYTAGTQYF.

This chain connects TRBV9 to TRBJ2-2, with D perhaps TRBD2 (5 bases). Per the germline V gene, CDR1 is SGDLS and CDR2 is YYNGEE. V was shortened by 0 bases and J by 4 bases, with 13 bases between the two germline ends. The CDR3 has 16 residues. CDR3 coding DNA: TGTGCCAGCAGCGTAGGATCCGGAGGCGGCACCGGGGAGCTGTTTTTT. It codes for CASSVGSGGGTGELFF. Complete variable domain (other parts from reference TRBV9 and TRBJ2-2): DSGVTQTPKHLITATGQRVTLRCSPRSGDLSVYWYQQSLDQGLQFLIQYYNGEERAKGNILERFSAQQFPDLHSELNLSSLELGDSALYFCASSVGSGGGTGELFFGEGSRLTVL.

This clonotype was observed a few times. The chain uses TRBV20-1 and TRBJ1-4; D uncertain. Per germline, CDR1 DFQATT and CDR2 SNEGSKA (reference sequence). The CDR3 is 14 residues long. V dropped 0 bases and J dropped 4 bases, with 9 bases sitting between them. The CDR3 region has the DNA TGCAGTGCTAGAGATCTGCAGCTTAATGAAAAACTGTTTTTT. Translation gives CSARDLQLNEKLFF.

Only a few counts were recorded for this clonotype. The V call is TRBV7-9, the J call TRBJ2-2, with D uncertain. V dropped 7 bases and J dropped 2 bases, with 11 bases sitting between them. This CDR3 spans 14 amino acids. CDR1 and CDR2 (germline): SEHNR, FQNEAQ (reference sequence). The CDR3 reads CASKGSINTGELFF. CDR3 sequence (DNA): TGTGCCAGCAAGGGTAGCATCAACACCGGGGAGCTGTTTTTT.

The J gene is TRBJ2-7, the V gene TRBV5-1; a possible D gene is TRBD1 (6 bases). This CDR3 comprises 12 residues. Trimming pared 1 base from V and 5 bases from J, leaving 7 bases between. Germline V gene data show CDR1 as SGHRS and CDR2 as YFSETQ. In DNA form, the CDR3 reads TGCGCCAGCAGCTTGCACAGGGACGAGCAGTACTTC. It translates to CASSLHRDEQYF.

This clonotype was found a few times. The chain links TRBV2 to TRBJ2-7; D not certain. V was clipped by 5 bases and J by 6 bases, with 14 bases between them. The CDR3 is 13 amino acids. Germline CDR1 is SNHLY and CDR2 is FYNNEI. The CDR3 coding sequence is TGTGCCAGCAGTCGTCTCGCCTTGGGCGAGCAGTACTTC. Protein: CASSRLALGEQYF.

Only a few counts were recorded for this clonotype. The V call is TRBV29-1, the J call TRBJ1-1, with D tentatively TRBD1 (5 bases). Germline CDR1 SQVTM, CDR2 ANQGSEA. V was shortened by 6 bases and J by 5 bases, with 13 bases between the two germline ends. The CDR3 sequence is 12 residues long. CDR3 bases: TGCAGCGTGACAGCCCCGAGAACTGAAGCTTTCTTT. Translated: CSVTAPRTEAFF.

This clonotype was seen only a few times. V gene TRBV3-1 combines with J gene TRBJ2-4, with TRBD1 matching 10 bases. The J segment lost 4 bases and the V segment lost 4 bases, leaving 10 bases of the junction unmatched. Per germline, CDR1 LGHDT and CDR2 YNNKEL (reference sequence). The CDR3 has 17 amino acids. This CDR3 is CASSPRTGGTSKNIQYF. In DNA form, the CDR3 reads TGTGCCAGCAGCCCCCGGACAGGGGGTACCTCAAAAAACATTCAGTACTTC.

The genes are TRBV20-1 and TRBJ1-2; TRBD1 aligns across 7 bases. V was clipped by 3 bases and J by 6 bases; unmatched bases: 10. This CDR3 is 14 amino acids long. Per the germline V gene, CDR1 is DFQATT and CDR2 is SNEGSKA (reference sequence). CDR3 region: CSASTDREGDGYTF. The CDR3, as DNA: TGCAGTGCTAGCACCGACAGGGAAGGGGATGGCTACACCTTC.

This clonotype was counted a few times. The chain has TRBV25-1 and TRBJ2-7, with 8 positions matching TRBD2. Germline CDR1 MGHDK, CDR2 SYGVNS. The CDR3 spans 15 residues. V lost 4 bases and J lost 3; bases outside the gene matches: 8. CDR3 nucleotide sequence: TGTGCCAGCAGTGGGTGGACTAGCCGACACTACGAGCAGTACTTC. The encoded protein is CASSGWTSRHYEQYF.

This clonotype was counted ten times or more. This chain uses TRBV4-3 with TRBJ2-7; D not resolved. The CDR3 is made up of 13 amino acids. Trimming cost V 6 bases and J 4 bases, with 13 bases left between them. Germline V gene lookup returns CDR1 LGHNA and CDR2 YSLEER. The CDR3 loop is CASSLSAGYEQYF. CDR3 coding DNA: TGCGCCAGCAGTCTCAGTGCCGGTTACGAGCAGTACTTC.